This record concerns one TCR beta chain sequence. The antigen is unknown. The donors were members of the roughly 120-subject validation cohort (separate from the approximately 670-subject first cohort). The sample comes from a study of cytomegalovirus exposure and HLA in healthy donors. Background on the study: The use of the same platform for the approximately 110 validation repertoires and the 666 first-cohort repertoires was reported by a later analysis.

Study findings and constraints: Through in vitro validation, three CMV-associated chains were shown to be specific for CMV antigens. A list of 150 to 200 TCR beta chains associated with cytomegalovirus was given.

Sequencing was performed with immunoSEQ multiplex PCR; in TCRdb, only in-frame clones are kept and a portion is missing. The sample has 160,000 or so clones, roughly 84% seen once; the top ten hold roughly a tenth. Looked up from germline, CDR1 is LNHDA and CDR2 is SQIVND (reference sequence). The CDR3 is made up of 17 amino acids. The J segment lost 2 bases and the V segment lost 6 bases, leaving 8 bases of the junction unmatched. The chain carries TRBV19 and TRBJ1-6; 9 nucleotides line up with TRBD1. The sample taken for sequencing was PBMCs. The TCR comes from a man aged 30 to 45 in good health and CMV-seropositive. In DNA form, the CDR3 reads TGTGCCAGTAGCGTTGACAGGGGGACAGCCTATAATTCACCCCTCCACTTT. Its translation: CASSVDRGTAYNSPLHF.